Shown below are 4 T cell receptor beta chains from a single sample sequenced in a study of T cell repertoires in cytomegalovirus infection. TCRdb processed the reads anew with MiXCR; each CDR3 protein has one entry. The data show 340,000 or so distinct CDR3 sequences, about 25% seen once. Antigen specificity for these receptors is unknown. The source material was cultured PBMCs, sampled from culture after CMV antigen stimulation. All receptors derive from a human donor in good health (CMV status not recorded). Some clones in this sample may be carry-over from other donors' samples.

This clonotype was seen more than once but under ten times. The chain carries TRBV7-2 and TRBJ1-5, with a tentative D call TRBD1 (6 bases). CDR3 length equals 16 residues. Germline V lookup: CDR1 SGHTA, CDR2 FQGNSA. V lost 5 bases and J 3 bases, leaving 17 bases between the germline ends. CDR3 in amino acids: CASSPQTGALNQPQHF. Here the CDR3 DNA reads TGTGCCAGCAGCCCTCAGACAGGCGCCCTCAATCAGCCCCAGCATTTT.

The V call is TRBV7-9, the J call TRBJ2-1, with 11 bases matching TRBD2. CDR1 and CDR2 from the germline V gene are SEHNR and FQNEAQ (reference sequence). The CDR3 runs to 16 residues. Trimming removed 5 bases from V and 5 bases from J; junction bases left unmatched: 8. The CDR3 DNA reads as TGTGCCAGCAGCCCGGCCGGGACTAGCGGCCACAATGAGCAGTTCTTC. It yields the protein CASSPAGTSGHNEQFF. The complete variable domain, with remaining parts taken from reference TRBV7-9 and TRBJ2-1, reads DTGVSQNPRHKITKRGQNVTFRCDPISEHNRLYWYRQTLGQGPEFLTYFQNEAQLEKSRLLSDRFSAERPKGSFSTLEIQRTEQGDSAMYLCASSPAGTSGHNEQFFGPGTRLTVL.

In its sample, this clonotype was seen many times. The genes are TRBV7-2 and TRBJ2-5; D call uncertain. CDR1 and CDR2 (germline): SGHTA, FQGNSA. Trimming pared 4 bases from V and 5 bases from J, leaving 20 bases between. The CDR3 runs to 16 residues. DNA for the CDR3: TGTGCCAGCAGCTACCGAGGCGCCACGACTTGGGAGACCCAGTACTTC. As protein: CASSYRGATTWETQYF.

The table lists this clonotype with a few counts. CDR3 nucleotides: TGTGCCAGCAGTTTTGGGCCTAGCGGGGTAAACACCGGGGAGCTGTTTTTT. Protein: CASSFGPSGVNTGELFF. This chain joins TRBV7-9 and TRBJ2-2; 9 positions agree with TRBD2. Germline-derived CDR1 and CDR2 are SEHNR and FQNEAQ (reference sequence). The CDR3 is 17 residues long. J gave up 2 bases and V 6 bases, and 10 bases lay outside the gene matches.